The source of this T cell receptor (beta chain) is a study of CD8 T cells in ankylosing spondylitis. Study results and limitations: Seven or eight highly homologous variants formed a TCR beta motif that appeared characteristic of ankylosing spondylitis blood. In the blood and synovial fluid of reactive arthritis, some motif variants had been previously reported. Significant enrichment of disease-linked clones was reported in matched ankylosing spondylitis synovial fluid.

The germline V gene encodes CDR1 SGHRS and CDR2 YFSETQ. Trimming took 7 bases from V and 0 from J, leaving 11 bases between them. The CDR3 totals 13 residues. This clonotype came up many times. Its antigen remains unknown. Making use of molecular barcodes, quantitative 5'-RACE generated TCR beta libraries. In TCRdb, the 5' RACE reads were re-called with MiXCR into one record per CDR3 protein. The sample shows 450,000 to 550,000 distinct CDR3 sequences, roughly 5.3% of them seen only once. Sequenced: blood, either unsorted or a sorted T cell fraction (not recorded which). The clonotype was recovered from a male donor with ankylosing spondylitis. The chain has TRBV5-1 and TRBJ2-7; weak D call: TRBD2 (5 bases). CDR3 protein: CASGSGSSYEQYF. The CDR3 DNA reads as TGCGCCAGCGGGTCGGGGAGCTCCTACGAGCAGTACTTC. Combining the CDR3 with reference TRBV5-1 and TRBJ2-7 gives the whole variable domain KAGVTQTPRYLIKTRGQQVTLSCSPISGHRSVSWYQQTPGQGLQFLFEYFSETQRNKGNFPGRFSGRQFSNSRSEMNVSTLELGDSALYLCASGSGSSYEQYFGPGTRLTVT.